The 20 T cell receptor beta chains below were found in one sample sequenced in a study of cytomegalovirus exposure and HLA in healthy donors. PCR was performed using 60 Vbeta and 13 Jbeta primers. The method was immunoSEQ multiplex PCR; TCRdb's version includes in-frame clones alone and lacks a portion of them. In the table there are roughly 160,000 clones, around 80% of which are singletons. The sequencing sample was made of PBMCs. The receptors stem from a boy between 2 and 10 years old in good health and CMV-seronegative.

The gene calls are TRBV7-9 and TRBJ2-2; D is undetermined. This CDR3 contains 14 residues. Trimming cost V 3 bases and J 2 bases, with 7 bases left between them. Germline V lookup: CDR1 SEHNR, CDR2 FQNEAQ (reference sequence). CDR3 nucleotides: TGTGCCAGCAGCTTTAGAAAAAACACCGGGGAGCTGTTTTTT. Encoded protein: CASSFRKNTGELFF.

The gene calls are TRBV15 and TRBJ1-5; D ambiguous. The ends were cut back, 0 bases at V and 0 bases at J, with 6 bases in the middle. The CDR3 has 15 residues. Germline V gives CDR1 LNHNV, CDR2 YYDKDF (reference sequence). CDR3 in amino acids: CATSRDRYSNQPQHF. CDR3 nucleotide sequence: TGTGCCACCAGCAGAGATAGATATAGCAATCAGCCCCAGCATTTT.

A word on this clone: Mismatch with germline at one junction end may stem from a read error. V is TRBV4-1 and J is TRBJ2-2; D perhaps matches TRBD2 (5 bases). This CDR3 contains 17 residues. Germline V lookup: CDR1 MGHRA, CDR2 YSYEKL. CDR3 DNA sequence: TGCGCCAGCAGCCAAGAAGGTAGCTACGTGAGCACCGGGGAGCTGGTTTTT. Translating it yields CASSQEGSYVSTGELVF.

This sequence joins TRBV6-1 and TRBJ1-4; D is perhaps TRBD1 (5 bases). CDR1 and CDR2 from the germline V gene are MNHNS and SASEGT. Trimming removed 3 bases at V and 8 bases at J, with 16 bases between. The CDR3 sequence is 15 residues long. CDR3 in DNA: TGTGCCAGCAGTGACGTCAGGGTATCTGTCGAAAAACTGTTTTTT. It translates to CASSDVRVSVEKLFF.

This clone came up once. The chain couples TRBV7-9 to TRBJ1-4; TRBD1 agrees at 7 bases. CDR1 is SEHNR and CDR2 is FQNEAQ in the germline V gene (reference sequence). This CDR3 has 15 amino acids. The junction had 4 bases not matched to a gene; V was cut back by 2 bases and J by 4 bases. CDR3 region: CASSLTTGFNEKLFF. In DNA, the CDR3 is TGTGCCAGCAGCTTAACGACAGGGTTTAATGAAAAACTGTTTTTT.

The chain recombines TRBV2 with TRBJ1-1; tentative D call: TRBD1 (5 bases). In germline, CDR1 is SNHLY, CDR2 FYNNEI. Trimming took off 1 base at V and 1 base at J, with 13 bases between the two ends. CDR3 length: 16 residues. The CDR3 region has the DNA TGTGCCAGCAGTGAAGTAGGGGTACTGGGGAACACTGAAGCTTTCTTT. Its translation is CASSEVGVLGNTEAFF.

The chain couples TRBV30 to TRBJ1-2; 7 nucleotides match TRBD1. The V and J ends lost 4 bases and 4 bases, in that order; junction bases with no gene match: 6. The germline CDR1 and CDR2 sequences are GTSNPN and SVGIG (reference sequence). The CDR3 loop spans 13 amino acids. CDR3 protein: CAWTTGAGYGYTF. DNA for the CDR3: TGTGCCTGGACAACAGGGGCGGGCTATGGCTACACCTTC.

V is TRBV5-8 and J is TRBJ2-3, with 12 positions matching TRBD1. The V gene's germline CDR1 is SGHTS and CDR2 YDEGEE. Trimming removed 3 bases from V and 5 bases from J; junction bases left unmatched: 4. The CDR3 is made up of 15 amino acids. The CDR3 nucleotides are TGTGCCAGCAGCTCGGGACAGGGGGCGGGAGATACGCAGTATTTT. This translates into CASSSGQGAGDTQYF.

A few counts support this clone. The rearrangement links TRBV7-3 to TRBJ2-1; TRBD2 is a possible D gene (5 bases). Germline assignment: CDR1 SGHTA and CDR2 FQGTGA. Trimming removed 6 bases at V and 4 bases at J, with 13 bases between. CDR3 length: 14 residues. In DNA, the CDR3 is TGTGCCAGCAGTAGCAAACCGGGGTACAATGAGCAGTTCTTC. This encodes CASSSKPGYNEQFF.

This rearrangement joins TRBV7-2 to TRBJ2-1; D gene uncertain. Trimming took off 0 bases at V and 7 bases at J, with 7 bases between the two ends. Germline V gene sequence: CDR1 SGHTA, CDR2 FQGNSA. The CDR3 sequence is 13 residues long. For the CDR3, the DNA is TGTGCCAGCAGCTTAGCCCATACTAATGAGCAGTTCTTC. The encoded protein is CASSLAHTNEQFF.

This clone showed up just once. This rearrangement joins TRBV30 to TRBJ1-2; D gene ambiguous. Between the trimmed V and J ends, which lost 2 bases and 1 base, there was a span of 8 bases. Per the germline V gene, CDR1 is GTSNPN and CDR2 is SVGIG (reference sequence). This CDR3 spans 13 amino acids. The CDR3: CAWSSTVNYGYTF. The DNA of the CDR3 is TGTGCCTGGAGTAGTACGGTTAACTATGGCTACACCTTC.

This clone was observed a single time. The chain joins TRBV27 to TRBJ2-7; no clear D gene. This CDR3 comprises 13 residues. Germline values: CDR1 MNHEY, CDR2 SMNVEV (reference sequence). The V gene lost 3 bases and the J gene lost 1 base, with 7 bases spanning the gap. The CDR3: CASSFRQSYEQYF. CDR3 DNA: TGTGCCAGCAGTTTCCGACAATCCTACGAGCAGTACTTC.

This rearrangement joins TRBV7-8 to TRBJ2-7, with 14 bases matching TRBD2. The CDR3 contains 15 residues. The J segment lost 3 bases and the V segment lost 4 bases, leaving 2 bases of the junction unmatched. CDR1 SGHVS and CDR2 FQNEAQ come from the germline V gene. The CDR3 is CASSSGTSGSYEQYF. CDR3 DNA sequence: TGTGCCAGCAGCTCAGGGACTAGCGGGAGCTACGAGCAGTACTTC.

CDR3 bases: TGTGCCAGCAGTGCGAGCCCCCCCGACGAGCAGTACTTC. Residues: CASSASPPDEQYF. The rearrangement uses TRBV2 and TRBJ2-7, with unresolved D. The CDR3 has 13 residues. From germline, CDR1 is SNHLY and CDR2 FYNNEI. V lost 4 bases to trimming and J lost 5 bases, with 12 bases between them.

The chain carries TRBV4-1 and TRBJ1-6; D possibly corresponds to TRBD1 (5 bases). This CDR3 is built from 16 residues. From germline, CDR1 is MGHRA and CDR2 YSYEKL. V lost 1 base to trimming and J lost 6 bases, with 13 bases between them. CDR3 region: CASSQAGGEGNSPLHF. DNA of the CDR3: TGCGCCAGCAGCCAAGCGGGAGGGGAGGGTAATTCACCCCTCCACTTT.

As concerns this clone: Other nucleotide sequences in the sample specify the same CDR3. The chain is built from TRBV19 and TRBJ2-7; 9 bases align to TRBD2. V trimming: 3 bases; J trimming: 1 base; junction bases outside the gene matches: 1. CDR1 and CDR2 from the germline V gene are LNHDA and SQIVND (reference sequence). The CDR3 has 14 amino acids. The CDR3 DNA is TGTGCCAGTAGTATGACTAGCGGTTCCTACGAGCAGTACTTC. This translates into CASSMTSGSYEQYF.

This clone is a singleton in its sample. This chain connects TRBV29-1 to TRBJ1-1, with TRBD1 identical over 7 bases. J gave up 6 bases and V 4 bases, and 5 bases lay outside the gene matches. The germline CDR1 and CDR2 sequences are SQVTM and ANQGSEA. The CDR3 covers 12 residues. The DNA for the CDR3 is TGCAGCGTTGGGACAGGTATCGCTGAAGCTTTCTTT. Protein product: CSVGTGIAEAFF.

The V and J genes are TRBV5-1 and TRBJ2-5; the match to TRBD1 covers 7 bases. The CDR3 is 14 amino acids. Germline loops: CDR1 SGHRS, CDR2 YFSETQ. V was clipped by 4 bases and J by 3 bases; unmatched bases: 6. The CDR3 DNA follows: TGCGCCAGCAGCCCTACAACAGGGGAAGAGACCCAGTACTTC. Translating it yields CASSPTTGEETQYF. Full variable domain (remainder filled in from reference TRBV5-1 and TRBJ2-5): KAGVTQTPRYLIKTRGQQVTLSCSPISGHRSVSWYQQTPGQGLQFLFEYFSETQRNKGNFPGRFSGRQFSNSRSEMNVSTLELGDSALYLCASSPTTGEETQYFGPGTRLLVL.

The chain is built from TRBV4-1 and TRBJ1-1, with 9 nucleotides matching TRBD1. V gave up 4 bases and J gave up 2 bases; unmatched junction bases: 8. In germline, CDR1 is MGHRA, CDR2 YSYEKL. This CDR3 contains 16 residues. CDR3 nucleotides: TGCGCCAGCAGCCTATTCCACAGGGGGCGAAACACTGAAGCTTTCTTT. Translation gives CASSLFHRGRNTEAFF.

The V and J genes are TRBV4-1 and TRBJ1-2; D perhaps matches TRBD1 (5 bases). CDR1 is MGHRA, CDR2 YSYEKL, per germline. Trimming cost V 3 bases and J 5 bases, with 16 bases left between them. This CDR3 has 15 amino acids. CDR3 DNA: TGCGCCAGCAGCCACGACCGGGGCGCGGGGTATGGCTACACCTTC. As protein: CASSHDRGAGYGYTF.